This T cell receptor beta chain was sequenced in a study of blood T cell repertoires in COVID-19. Study-level background: Whether acute or convalescent, the COVID-19 samples came from the United States, Italy and Spain. T cells, B-cell-depleted T cells, or PBMCs supplied cDNA or gDNA.

In the original analysis: Researchers report that nucleated cell counts were estimated from reference gene primer amplification. The data were produced by immunoSEQ multiplex PCR, yet TCRdb's version contains in-frame clones alone and is incomplete. V and J calls and clone size follow that table, whereas D and trimming were derived from the DNA. This sample has about 190,000 clones; approximately 90% occur once, and the top ten carry around 1.1%. Germline loops: CDR1 SGHTA, CDR2 FQGTGA. The ends were cut back, 5 bases at V and 6 bases at J, with 11 bases in the middle. The CDR3 has 13 amino acids. The sequence derives from a man between 25 and 39 years old with acute or convalescent COVID-19. The chain has TRBV7-3 and TRBJ2-1; tentatively, D is TRBD2 (5 bases). Sequences were obtained from peripheral blood. CDR3 coding DNA: TGTGCCAGCAGCCCCCACGGAGGCAATGAGCAGTTCTTC. This translates into CASSPHGGNEQFF.